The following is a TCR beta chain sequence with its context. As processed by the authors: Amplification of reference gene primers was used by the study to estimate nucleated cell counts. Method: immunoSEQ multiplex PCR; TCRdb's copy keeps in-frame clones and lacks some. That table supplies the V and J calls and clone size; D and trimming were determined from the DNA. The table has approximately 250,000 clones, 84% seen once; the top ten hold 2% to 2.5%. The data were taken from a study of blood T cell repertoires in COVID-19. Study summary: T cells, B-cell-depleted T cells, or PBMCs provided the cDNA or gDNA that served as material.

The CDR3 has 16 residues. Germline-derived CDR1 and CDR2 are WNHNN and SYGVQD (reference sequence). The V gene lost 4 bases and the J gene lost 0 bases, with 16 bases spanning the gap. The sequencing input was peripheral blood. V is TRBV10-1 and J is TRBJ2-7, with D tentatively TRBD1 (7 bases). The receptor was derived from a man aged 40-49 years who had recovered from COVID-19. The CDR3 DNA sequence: TGCGCCAGCAGTGGCCTTGAGGAGGGGGCCTCCTACGAGCAGTACTTC. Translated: CASSGLEEGASYEQYF.